Listed below are T cell receptor beta chains from one sample, sequenced in a study of high-grade serous ovarian cancer treatment subgroups. Method: immunoSEQ multiplex PCR; TCRdb's copy keeps in-frame clones and lacks some. Among fewer than 2,000 clones listed, around 72% were seen once. Sequences were obtained from tumor tissue. Receptor source: a human donor with high-grade serous ovarian cancer. The CDR3 runs from the conserved cysteine through the conserved F or W. A D gene is named only where the DNA matches it firmly. Rows give clone size only sometimes, using once, few, many, or a class for an expanded clone.

CDR3: CASSLGRQVGNTIYF; DNA: TGTGCCAGCAGCTTAGGTCGCCAGGTGGGAAACACCATATATTTT; J: TRBJ1-3; D: .; size: .; V: TRBV11-2
CDR3: CASSSGQGGAYEQYF; DNA: TGCGCCAGCAGCTCCGGACAGGGGGGGGCCTACGAGCAGTACTTC; J: TRBJ2-7; D: TRBD1; size: once; V: TRBV5-1
CDR3: CASHPLMNYGYTF; DNA: TGTGCCAGCCACCCCCTGATGAACTATGGCTACACCTTC; J: TRBJ1-2; D: .; size: few; V: TRBV19
CDR3: CASSPRLAGGVADTQYF; DNA: TGCGCCAGCAGCCCCAGACTAGCGGGAGGGGTTGCAGATACGCAGTATTTT; J: TRBJ2-3; D: TRBD2; size: few; V: TRBV5-1
CDR3: CASSFDGLAQHF; DNA: TGTGCCAGCAGTTTCGACGGCCTGGCCCAGCATTTT; J: TRBJ1-5; D: .; size: .; V: TRBV6-6
CDR3: CASSQDRVNTEAFF; DNA: TGCGCCAGCAGTCAAGACAGGGTCAACACTGAAGCTTTCTTT; J: TRBJ1-1; D: TRBD1; size: .; V: TRBV23-1
CDR3: CASSTGGRRDTQYF; DNA: TGTGCCAGCAGCACGGGGGGACGCCGGGATACGCAGTATTTT; J: TRBJ2-3; D: TRBD2; size: .; V: TRBV13
CDR3: CASSVGDLGITDTQYF; DNA: TGTGCCAGCAGCGTAGGGGACCTTGGTATCACAGATACGCAGTATTTT; J: TRBJ2-3; D: .; size: once; V: TRBV9
CDR3: CASSLRGGGNSPLHF; DNA: TGCGCCAGCAGCTTGCGAGGGGGTGGAAATTCACCCCTCCACTTT; J: TRBJ1-6; D: .; size: few; V: TRBV5-1
CDR3: CASSLDWARPGLAGGQEQFF; DNA: TGTGCCAGCAGCTTAGATTGGGCGCGGCCGGGACTAGCGGGAGGCCAGGAGCAGTTCTTC; J: TRBJ2-1; D: TRBD2; size: .; V: TRBV11-3
CDR3: CASSHVAGGLGTGELFF; DNA: TGTGCCAGCAGCCATGTAGCGGGGGGGCTCGGCACCGGGGAGCTGTTTTTT; J: TRBJ2-2; D: TRBD2; size: .; V: TRBV4-2
CDR3: CASSLHGLAQNNEQFF; DNA: TGTGCCAGCAGTTTACACGGACTAGCGCAAAACAATGAGCAGTTCTTC; J: TRBJ2-1; D: TRBD2; size: .; V: TRBV27
CDR3: CASSQDFPGNGYEQYF; DNA: TGCGCCAGCAGCCAAGACTTCCCGGGGAACGGCTACGAGCAGTACTTC; J: TRBJ2-7; D: .; size: once; V: TRBV4-1
CDR3: CASSSHWGGNQPQHF; DNA: TGTGCCAGTAGTAGCCACTGGGGAGGCAATCAGCCCCAGCATTTT; J: TRBJ1-5; D: .; size: .; V: TRBV19
CDR3: CASSIDPNYGYTF; DNA: TGCGCCAGCAGCATCGACCCTAACTATGGCTACACCTTC; J: TRBJ1-2; D: .; size: .; V: TRBV5-1
CDR3: CASSGLARVRETQYF; DNA: TGTGCCAGCAGTGGCCTCGCTAGGGTTCGAGAGACCCAGTACTTC; J: TRBJ2-5; D: .; size: .; V: TRBV6-5
CDR3: CASSLGGGLITDTQYF; DNA: TGCGCCAGCAGCCTGGGCGGGGGGCTAATCACAGATACGCAGTATTTT; J: TRBJ2-3; D: TRBD2; size: .; V: TRBV5-1
CDR3: CASSPAGLAGLETQYF; DNA: TGTGCCAGCAGCCCCGCGGGACTAGCGGGGCTGGAGACCCAGTACTTC; J: TRBJ2-5; D: TRBD2; size: .; V: TRBV7-6
CDR3: CASSAGGAEAFF; DNA: TGTGCCAGCAGCGCAGGGGGCGCGGAAGCTTTCTTT; J: TRBJ1-1; D: TRBD1; size: .; V: TRBV7-9
CDR3: CASSSPGLAGHFTGELFF; DNA: TGTGCCAGCAGTTCCCCGGGACTAGCGGGACACTTCACCGGGGAGCTGTTTTTT; J: TRBJ2-2; D: TRBD2; size: .; V: TRBV28
CDR3: CASSRVTANYGYTF; DNA: TGTGCCAGCAGCAGAGTGACAGCTAACTATGGCTACACCTTC; J: TRBJ1-2; D: .; size: .; V: TRBV21-1
CDR3: CASSVGTESNQPQHF; DNA: TGTGCCAGCAGCGTAGGGACAGAGAGCAATCAGCCCCAGCATTTT; J: TRBJ1-5; D: .; size: .; V: TRBV9
CDR3: CASSGGGAWDEQYF; DNA: TGTGCCAGCAGCGGCGGGGGGGCCTGGGACGAGCAGTACTTC; J: TRBJ2-7; D: TRBD2; size: once; V: TRBV9
CDR3: CASSIQLGGTYEQYF; DNA: TGTGCCAGTAGTATCCAATTGGGGGGAACCTACGAGCAGTACTTC; J: TRBJ2-7; D: .; size: few; V: TRBV19
CDR3: CSVVAPAGLAGVSYNEQFF; DNA: TGCAGCGTTGTCGCGCCGGCTGGACTAGCGGGAGTCTCCTACAATGAGCAGTTCTTC; J: TRBJ2-1; D: TRBD2; size: few; V: TRBV29-1
CDR3: CASSPGTAVPYEQYF; DNA: TGTGCCAGCTCACCGGGGACGGCAGTCCCCTACGAGCAGTACTTC; J: TRBJ2-7; D: .; size: few; V: TRBV18
CDR3: CASSLGEGMNTEAFF; DNA: TGTGCCAGTAGTTTGGGGGAGGGGATGAACACTGAAGCTTTCTTT; J: TRBJ1-1; D: .; size: .; V: TRBV19
CDR3: CASSYVSPWLANEQYF; DNA: TGTGCCAGCAGTTACGTTAGCCCGTGGCTAGCGAACGAGCAGTACTTC; J: TRBJ2-7; D: .; size: once; V: TRBV6-5
CDR3: CASSLIGLAGGSNTGELFF; DNA: TGTGCCAGCAGCTTAATCGGCCTAGCGGGGGGCTCGAACACCGGGGAGCTGTTTTTT; J: TRBJ2-2; D: TRBD2; size: few; V: TRBV7-9
CDR3: CASSPAFGEQYF; DNA: TGTGCCAGCAGCCCGGCTTTCGGCGAGCAGTACTTC; J: TRBJ2-7; D: .; size: large; V: TRBV7-6
CDR3: CAWSVQTNQPQHF; DNA: TGTGCCTGGAGTGTACAGACCAATCAGCCCCAGCATTTT; J: TRBJ1-5; D: .; size: .; V: TRBV30
CDR3: CASSWTGGEAFF; DNA: TGTGCCAGCAGCTGGACTGGCGGTGAAGCTTTCTTT; J: TRBJ1-1; D: .; size: .; V: TRBV4-2
CDR3: CASSFGTDNNYGYTF; DNA: TGTGCCAGCAGCTTCGGGACAGATAATAACTATGGCTACACCTTC; J: TRBJ1-2; D: TRBD1; size: .; V: TRBV13
CDR3: CASSNIIAGGHYNEQFF; DNA: TGTGCCAGCAGTAATATCATAGCGGGGGGGCACTACAATGAGCAGTTCTTC; J: TRBJ2-1; D: TRBD2; size: .; V: TRBV7-9
CDR3: CASSGETQYF; DNA: TGTGCCAGCAGCGGGGAGACCCAGTACTTC; J: TRBJ2-5; D: .; size: few; V: TRBV5-4
CDR3: CASSPVRALNTEAFF; DNA: TGTGCCAGCTCACCAGTCAGGGCCCTAAACACTGAAGCTTTCTTT; J: TRBJ1-1; D: .; size: .; V: TRBV18
CDR3: CASSIDLGVQDTQYF; DNA: TGTGCCAGTAGTATAGACCTGGGGGTCCAAGATACGCAGTATTTT; J: TRBJ2-3; D: .; size: .; V: TRBV19
CDR3: CATSRVAGLSPYEQYF; DNA: TGTGCCACCAGCAGAGTGGCGGGCCTGAGCCCCTACGAGCAGTACTTC; J: TRBJ2-7; D: .; size: .; V: TRBV15
CDR3: CASSEYSGFRDTEAFF; DNA: TGTGCCAGCAGTGAATATTCAGGGTTTCGAGACACTGAAGCTTTCTTT; J: TRBJ1-1; D: .; size: .; V: TRBV25-1
CDR3: CASSSTGGQETQYF; DNA: TGTGCCAGCAGTTCGACAGGGGGCCAAGAGACCCAGTACTTC; J: TRBJ2-5; D: TRBD1; size: .; V: TRBV5-5
CDR3: CASSLAPSTDTQYF; DNA: TGTGCCAGCAGCTTAGCTCCGAGCACAGATACGCAGTATTTT; J: TRBJ2-3; D: .; size: .; V: TRBV11-2